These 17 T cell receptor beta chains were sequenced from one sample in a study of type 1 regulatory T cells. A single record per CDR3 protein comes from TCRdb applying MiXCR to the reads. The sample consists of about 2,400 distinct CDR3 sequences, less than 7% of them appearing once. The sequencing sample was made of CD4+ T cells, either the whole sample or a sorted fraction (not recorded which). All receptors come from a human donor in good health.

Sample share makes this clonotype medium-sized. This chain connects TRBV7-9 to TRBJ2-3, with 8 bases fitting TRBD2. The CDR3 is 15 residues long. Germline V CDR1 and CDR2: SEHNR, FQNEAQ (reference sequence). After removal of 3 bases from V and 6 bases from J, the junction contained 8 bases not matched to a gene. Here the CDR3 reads CASSFDRPGGDTQYF. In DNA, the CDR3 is TGTGCCAGCAGCTTCGACAGGCCGGGGGGGGATACGCAGTATTTT.

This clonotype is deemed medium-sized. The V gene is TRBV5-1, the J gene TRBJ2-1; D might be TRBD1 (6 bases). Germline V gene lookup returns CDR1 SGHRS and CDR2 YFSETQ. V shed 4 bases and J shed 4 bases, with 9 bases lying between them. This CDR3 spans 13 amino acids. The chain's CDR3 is CASSPQGYNEQFF. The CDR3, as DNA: TGCGCCAGCAGCCCACAGGGATACAATGAGCAGTTCTTC.

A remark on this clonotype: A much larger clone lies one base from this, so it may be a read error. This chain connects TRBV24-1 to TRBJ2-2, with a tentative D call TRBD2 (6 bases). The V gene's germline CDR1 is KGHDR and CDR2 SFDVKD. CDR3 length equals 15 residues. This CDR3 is CATSDLPTRAGGLFF. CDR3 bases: TGTGCCACCAGTGATTTGCCTACCCGGGCCGGGGGGCTGTTTTTT.

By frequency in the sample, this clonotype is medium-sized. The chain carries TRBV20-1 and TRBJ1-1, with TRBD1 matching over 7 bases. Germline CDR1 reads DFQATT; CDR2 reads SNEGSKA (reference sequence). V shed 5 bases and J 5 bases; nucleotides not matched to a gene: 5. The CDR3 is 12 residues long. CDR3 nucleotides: TGCAGTGCTCATCCAGGGGGAACTGAAGCTTTCTTT. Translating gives CSAHPGGTEAFF.

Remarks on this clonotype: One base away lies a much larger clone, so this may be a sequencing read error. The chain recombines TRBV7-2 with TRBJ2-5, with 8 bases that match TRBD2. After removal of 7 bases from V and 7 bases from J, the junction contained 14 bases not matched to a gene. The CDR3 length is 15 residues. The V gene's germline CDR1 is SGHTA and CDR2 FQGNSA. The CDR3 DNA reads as TGTGCCAGCACCCCCGGGGGGGGGGGGTATGGGACCCAGTACTTC. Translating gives CASTPGGGGYGTQYF.

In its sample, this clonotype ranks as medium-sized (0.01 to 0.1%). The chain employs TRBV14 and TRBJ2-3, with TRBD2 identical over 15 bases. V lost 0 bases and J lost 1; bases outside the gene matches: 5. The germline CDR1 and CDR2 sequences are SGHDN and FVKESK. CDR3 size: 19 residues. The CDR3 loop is CASSQDRRTSGGGTDTQYF. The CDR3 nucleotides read TGTGCCAGCAGCCAAGATCGGCGGACTAGCGGGGGGGGCACAGATACGCAGTATTTT.

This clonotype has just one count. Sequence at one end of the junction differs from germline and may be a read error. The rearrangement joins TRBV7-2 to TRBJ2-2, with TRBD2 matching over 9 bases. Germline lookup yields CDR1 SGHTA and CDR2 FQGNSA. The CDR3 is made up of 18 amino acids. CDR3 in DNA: TGTGCCAGCAGCTTGGAGGGCGGGGGGGCTACCAACACCCGGGAGCTGTTTTTT. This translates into CASSLEGGGATNTRELFF.

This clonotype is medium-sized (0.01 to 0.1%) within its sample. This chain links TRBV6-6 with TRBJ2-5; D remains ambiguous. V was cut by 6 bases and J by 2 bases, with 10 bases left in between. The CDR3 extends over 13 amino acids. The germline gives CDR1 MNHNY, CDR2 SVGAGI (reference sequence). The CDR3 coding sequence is TGTGCCAGCAGCGGGCTATCACAAGAGACCCAGTACTTC. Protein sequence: CASSGLSQETQYF.

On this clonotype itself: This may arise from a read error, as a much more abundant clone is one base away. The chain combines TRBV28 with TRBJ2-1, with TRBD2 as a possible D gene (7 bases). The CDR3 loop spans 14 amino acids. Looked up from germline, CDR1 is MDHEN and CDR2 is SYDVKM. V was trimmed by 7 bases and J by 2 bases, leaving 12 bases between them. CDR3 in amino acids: CASTEGGAYNEQFF. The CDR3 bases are TGTGCCAGCACCGAGGGGGGGGCCTACAATGAGCAGTTCTTC. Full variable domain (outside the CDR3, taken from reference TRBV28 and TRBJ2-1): DVKVTQSSRYLVKRTGEKVFLECVQDMDHENMFWYRQDPGLGLRLIYFSYDVKMKEKGDIPEGYSVSREKKERFSLILESASTNQTSMYLCASTEGGAYNEQFFGPGTRLTVL.

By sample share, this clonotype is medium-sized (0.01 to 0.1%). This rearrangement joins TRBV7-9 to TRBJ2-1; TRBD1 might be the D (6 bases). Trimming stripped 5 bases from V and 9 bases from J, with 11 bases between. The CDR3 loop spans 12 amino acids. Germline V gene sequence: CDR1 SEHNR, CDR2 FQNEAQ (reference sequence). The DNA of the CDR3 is TGTGCCAGCAGCAAGGGGACAACTGAGCAGTTCTTC. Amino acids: CASSKGTTEQFF. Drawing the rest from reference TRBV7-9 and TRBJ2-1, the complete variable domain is DTGVSQNPRHKITKRGQNVTFRCDPISEHNRLYWYRQTLGQGPEFLTYFQNEAQLEKSRLLSDRFSAERPKGSFSTLEIQRTEQGDSAMYLCASSKGTTEQFFGPGTRLTVL.

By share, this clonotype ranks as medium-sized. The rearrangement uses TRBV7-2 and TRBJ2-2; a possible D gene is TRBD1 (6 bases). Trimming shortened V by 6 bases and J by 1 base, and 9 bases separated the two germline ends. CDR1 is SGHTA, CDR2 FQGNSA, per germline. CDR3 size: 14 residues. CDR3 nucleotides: TGTGCCAGCAGATCGGACAGGAACACCGGGGAGCTGTTTTTT. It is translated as CASRSDRNTGELFF.

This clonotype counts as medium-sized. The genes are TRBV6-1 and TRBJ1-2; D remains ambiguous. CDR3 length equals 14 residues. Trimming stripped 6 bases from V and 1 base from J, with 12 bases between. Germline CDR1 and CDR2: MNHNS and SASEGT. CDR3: CASREYGVNYGYTF. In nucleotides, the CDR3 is TGTGCCAGCAGAGAATACGGGGTTAACTATGGCTACACCTTC.

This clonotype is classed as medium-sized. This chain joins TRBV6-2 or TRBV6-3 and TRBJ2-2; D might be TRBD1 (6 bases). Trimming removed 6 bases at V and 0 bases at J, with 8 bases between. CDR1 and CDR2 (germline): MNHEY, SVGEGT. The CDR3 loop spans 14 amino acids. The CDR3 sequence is CASRQGSNTGELFF. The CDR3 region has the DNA TGTGCCAGCAGACAGGGATCGAACACCGGGGAGCTGTTTTTT.

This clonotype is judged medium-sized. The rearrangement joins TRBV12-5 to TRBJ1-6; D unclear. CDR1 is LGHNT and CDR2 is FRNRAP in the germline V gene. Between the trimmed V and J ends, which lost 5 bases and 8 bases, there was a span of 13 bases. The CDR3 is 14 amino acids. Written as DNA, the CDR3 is TGTGCTAGTGGTCGAAGACACACGGATTCACCCCTCCACTTT. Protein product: CASGRRHTDSPLHF.

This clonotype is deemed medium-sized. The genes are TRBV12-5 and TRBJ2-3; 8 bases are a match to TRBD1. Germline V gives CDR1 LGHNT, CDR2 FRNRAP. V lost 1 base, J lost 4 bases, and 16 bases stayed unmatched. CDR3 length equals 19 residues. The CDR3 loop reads CASGLAKPGGADFADTQYF. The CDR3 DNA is TGTGCTAGTGGTTTGGCAAAACCAGGGGGCGCCGATTTTGCAGATACGCAGTATTTT.

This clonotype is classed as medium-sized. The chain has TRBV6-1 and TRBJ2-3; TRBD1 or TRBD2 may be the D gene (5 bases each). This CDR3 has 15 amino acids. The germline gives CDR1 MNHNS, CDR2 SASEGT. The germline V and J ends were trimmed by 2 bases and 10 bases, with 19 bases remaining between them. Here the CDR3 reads CASSETGTPSESQYF. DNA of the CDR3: TGTGCCAGCAGTGAAACCGGGACCCCATCGGAATCGCAGTATTTT.

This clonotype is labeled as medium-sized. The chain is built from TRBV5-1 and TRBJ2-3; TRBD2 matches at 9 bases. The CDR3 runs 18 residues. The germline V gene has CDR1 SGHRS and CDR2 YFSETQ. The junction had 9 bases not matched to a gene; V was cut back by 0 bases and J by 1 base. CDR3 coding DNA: TGCGCCAGCAGCTTGGATCCTAGCGGGGTTTCGGGCACAGATACGCAGTATTTT. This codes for CASSLDPSGVSGTDTQYF.